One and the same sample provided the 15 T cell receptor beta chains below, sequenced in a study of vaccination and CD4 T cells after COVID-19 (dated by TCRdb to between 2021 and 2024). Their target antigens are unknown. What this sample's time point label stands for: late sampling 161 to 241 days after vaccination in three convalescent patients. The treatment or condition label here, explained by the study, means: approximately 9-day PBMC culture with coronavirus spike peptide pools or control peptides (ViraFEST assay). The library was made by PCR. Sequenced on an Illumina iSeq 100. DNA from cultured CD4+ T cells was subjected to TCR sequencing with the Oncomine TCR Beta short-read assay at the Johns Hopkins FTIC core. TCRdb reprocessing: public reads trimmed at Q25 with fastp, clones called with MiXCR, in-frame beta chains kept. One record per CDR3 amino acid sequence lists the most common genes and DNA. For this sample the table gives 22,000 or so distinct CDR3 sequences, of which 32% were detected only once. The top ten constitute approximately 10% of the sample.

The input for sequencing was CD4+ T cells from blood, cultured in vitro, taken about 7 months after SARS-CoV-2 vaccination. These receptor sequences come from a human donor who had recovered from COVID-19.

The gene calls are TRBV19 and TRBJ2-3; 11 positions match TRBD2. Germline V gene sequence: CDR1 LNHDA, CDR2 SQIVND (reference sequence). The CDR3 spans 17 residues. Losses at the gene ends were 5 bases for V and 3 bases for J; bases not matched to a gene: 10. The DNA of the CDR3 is TGTGCCAGTAGTTTAGCGGGGGGGATGGTTATAACAGATACGCAGTATTTT. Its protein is CASSLAGGMVITDTQYF. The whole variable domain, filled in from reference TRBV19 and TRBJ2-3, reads DGGITQSPKYLFRKEGQNVTLSCEQNLNHDAMYWYRQDPGQGLRLIYYSQIVNDFQKGDIAEGYSVSREKKESFPLTVTSAQKNPTAFYLCASSLAGGMVITDTQYFGPGTRLTVL.

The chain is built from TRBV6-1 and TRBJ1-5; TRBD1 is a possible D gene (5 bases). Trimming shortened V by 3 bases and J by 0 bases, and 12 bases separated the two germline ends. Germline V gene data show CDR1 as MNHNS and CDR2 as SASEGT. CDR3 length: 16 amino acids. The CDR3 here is CASSELTVTSNQPQHF. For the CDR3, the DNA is TGTGCCAGCAGTGAGTTGACAGTGACTAGCAATCAGCCCCAGCATTTT.

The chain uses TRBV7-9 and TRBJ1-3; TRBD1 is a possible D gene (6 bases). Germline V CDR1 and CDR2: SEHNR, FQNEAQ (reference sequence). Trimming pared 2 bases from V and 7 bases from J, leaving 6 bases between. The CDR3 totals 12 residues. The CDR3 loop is CASSLQGNTIYF. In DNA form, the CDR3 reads TGTGCCAGCAGCTTACAGGGGAACACCATATATTTT.

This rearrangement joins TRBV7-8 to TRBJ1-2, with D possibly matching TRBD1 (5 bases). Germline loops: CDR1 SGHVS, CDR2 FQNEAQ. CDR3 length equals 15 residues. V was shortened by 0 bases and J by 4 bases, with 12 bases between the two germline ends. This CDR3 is CASSLARQPIYGYTF. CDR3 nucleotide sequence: TGTGCCAGCAGCTTAGCGCGACAGCCCATCTATGGCTACACCTTC.

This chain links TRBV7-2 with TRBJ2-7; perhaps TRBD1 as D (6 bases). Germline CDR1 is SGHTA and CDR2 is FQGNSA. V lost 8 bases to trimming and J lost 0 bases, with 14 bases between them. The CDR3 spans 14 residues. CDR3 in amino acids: CASGSQGISYEQYF. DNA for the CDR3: TGTGCCAGCGGCTCGCAGGGGATCTCCTACGAGCAGTACTTC.

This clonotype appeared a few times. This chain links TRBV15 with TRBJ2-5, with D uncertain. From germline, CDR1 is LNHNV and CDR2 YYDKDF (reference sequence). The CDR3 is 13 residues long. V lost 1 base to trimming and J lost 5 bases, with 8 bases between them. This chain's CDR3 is CATSRGQLETQYF. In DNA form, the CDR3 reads TGTGCCACCAGCAGAGGGCAATTGGAGACCCAGTACTTC.

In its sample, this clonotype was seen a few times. The CDR3 DNA sequence: TGTGCCAGCCCTGAATACCAAGAGACCCAGTACTTC. It specifies CASPEYQETQYF. The chain joins TRBV28 to TRBJ2-5; D not resolved. CDR3 length equals 12 residues. Germline V gives CDR1 MDHEN, CDR2 SYDVKM. Trimming removed 8 bases from V and 0 bases from J, with 7 bases in between.

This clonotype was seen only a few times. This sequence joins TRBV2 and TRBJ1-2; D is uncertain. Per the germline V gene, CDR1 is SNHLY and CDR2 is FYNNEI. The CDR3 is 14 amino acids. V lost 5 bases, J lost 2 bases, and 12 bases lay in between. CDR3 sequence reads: CASSFGRGNYGYTF. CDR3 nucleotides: TGTGCCAGCAGTTTCGGACGGGGAAACTATGGCTACACCTTC.

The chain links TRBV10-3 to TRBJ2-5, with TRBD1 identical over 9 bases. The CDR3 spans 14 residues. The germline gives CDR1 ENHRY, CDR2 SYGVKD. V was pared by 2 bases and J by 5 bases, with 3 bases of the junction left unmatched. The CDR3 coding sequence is TGTGCCATCAGTGAGGGGACAGGGAGGGAGACCCAGTACTTC. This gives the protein CAISEGTGRETQYF.

CDR3: CASSLVSANTDTQYF. The CDR3 DNA follows: TGTGCCAGCAGCTTAGTGTCGGCTAACACAGATACGCAGTATTTT. The genes are TRBV7-2 and TRBJ2-3, with D unresolved. The CDR3 is 15 residues long. V lost 1 base to trimming and J lost 2 bases, with 10 bases between them. The germline CDR1 and CDR2 sequences are SGHTA and FQGNSA.

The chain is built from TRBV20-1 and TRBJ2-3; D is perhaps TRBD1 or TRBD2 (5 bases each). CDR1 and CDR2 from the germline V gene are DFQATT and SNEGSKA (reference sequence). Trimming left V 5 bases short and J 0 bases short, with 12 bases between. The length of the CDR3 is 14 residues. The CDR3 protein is CSAPRRDSTDTQYF. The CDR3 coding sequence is TGCAGTGCTCCCCGCCGGGACAGCACAGATACGCAGTATTTT.

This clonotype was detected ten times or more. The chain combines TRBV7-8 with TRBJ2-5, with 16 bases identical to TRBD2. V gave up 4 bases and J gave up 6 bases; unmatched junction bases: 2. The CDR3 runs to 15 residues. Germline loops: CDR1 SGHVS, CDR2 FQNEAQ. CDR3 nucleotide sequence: TGTGCCAGCAGCTGGGGACTAGCGGGGGGGAAGACCCAGTACTTC. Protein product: CASSWGLAGGKTQYF.

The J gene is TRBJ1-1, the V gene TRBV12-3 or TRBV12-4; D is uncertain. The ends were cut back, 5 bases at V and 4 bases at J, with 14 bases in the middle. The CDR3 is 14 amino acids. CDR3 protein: CASSTPGRGTEAFF. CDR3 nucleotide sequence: TGTGCCAGCAGTACGCCGGGGAGAGGCACTGAAGCTTTCTTT.

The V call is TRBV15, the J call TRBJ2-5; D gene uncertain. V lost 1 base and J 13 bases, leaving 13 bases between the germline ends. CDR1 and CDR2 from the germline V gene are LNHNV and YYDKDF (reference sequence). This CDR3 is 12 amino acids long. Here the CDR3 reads CATSRADSPLYF. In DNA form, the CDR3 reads TGTGCCACCAGCAGAGCCGACTCTCCCCTGTACTTC.

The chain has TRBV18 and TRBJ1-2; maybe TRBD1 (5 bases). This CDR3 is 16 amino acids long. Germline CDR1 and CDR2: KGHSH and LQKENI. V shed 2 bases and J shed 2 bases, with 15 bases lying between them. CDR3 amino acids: CASSPSPGLRNYGYTF. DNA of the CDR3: TGTGCCAGCTCACCATCCCCAGGGCTGCGAAACTATGGCTACACCTTC.